This TCR beta chain stems from a study of human T cells and chemical hapten exposure. Study context: 0.01% DPC was applied to the upper back in patch tests, which were read at 6 days. Per-sample TCR yield variation was attributed mainly to small pooled library volume differences.

CDR1 and CDR2 from the germline V gene are SSHAT and FNYEAQ (reference sequence). This CDR3 comprises 17 residues. The ends were cut back, 6 bases at V and 5 bases at J, with 26 bases in the middle. The table lists this clonotype with many counts. Authors' methods: Between roughly 20,000 and 690,600 TCRs appeared in each sample, and the median stood at approximately 100,000. A single record per CDR3 protein comes from TCRdb applying MiXCR to the RACE reads. The V and J calls were not made by the authors but by TCRdb's processing. The sample consists of 300,000 to 450,000 distinct CDR3 sequences, less than 6.5% of them appearing once. Time point meaning: pre-sensitization, week 0. Treatment denoted: therapeutic diphenylcyclopropenone sensitization with weekly scalp DPC. Samples of blood were obtained prior to the application of each patch test.

This TCR was recovered from a woman between 50 and 59 years old with alopecia areata. Some clones in this sample may be carry-over from other donors' samples. The chain carries TRBV7-7 and TRBJ2-7, with D possibly matching TRBD2 (6 bases). This specimen was whole blood, taken in connection with sensitization to the hapten diphenylcyclopropenone (DPC). CDR3 in amino acids: CASSQSLGPGGDHEQYF. The DNA for the CDR3 is TGTGCCAGCAGTCAAAGCCTAGGGCCCGGGGGTGACCACGAGCAGTACTTC. The variable domain in full, completed from reference TRBV7-7 and TRBJ2-7, reads GAGVSQSPRYKVTKRGQDVTLRCDPISSHATLYWYQQALGQGPEFLTYFNYEAQPDKSGLPSDRFSAERPEGSISTLTIQRTEQRDSAMYRCASSQSLGPGGDHEQYFGPGTRLTVT.